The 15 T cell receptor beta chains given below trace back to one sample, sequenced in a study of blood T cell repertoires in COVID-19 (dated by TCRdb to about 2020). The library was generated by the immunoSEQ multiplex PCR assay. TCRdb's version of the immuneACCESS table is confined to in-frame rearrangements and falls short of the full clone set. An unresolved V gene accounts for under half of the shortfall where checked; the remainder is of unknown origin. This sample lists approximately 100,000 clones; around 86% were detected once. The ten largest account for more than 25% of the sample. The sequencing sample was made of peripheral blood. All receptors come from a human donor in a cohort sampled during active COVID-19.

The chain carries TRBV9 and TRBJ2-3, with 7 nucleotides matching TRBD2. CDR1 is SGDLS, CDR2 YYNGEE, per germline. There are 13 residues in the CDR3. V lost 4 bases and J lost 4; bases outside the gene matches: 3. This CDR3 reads CASSTGGSDTQYF. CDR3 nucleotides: TGTGCCAGCAGCACCGGGGGGTCAGATACGCAGTATTTT.

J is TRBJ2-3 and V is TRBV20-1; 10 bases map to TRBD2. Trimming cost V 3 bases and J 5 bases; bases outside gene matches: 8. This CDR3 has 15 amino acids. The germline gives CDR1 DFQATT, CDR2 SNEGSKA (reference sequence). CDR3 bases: TGCAGTGCTAGTTCGCTAGCGGGGGATAAAGATACGCAGTATTTT. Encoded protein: CSASSLAGDKDTQYF.

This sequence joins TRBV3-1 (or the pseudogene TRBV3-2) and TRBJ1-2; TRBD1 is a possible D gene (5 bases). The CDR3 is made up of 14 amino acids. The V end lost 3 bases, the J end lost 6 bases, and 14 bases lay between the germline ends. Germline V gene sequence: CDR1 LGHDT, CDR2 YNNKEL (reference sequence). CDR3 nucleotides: TGTGCCAGCAGCCACCTGACAGCCCCGGATGGCTACACCTTC. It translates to CASSHLTAPDGYTF.

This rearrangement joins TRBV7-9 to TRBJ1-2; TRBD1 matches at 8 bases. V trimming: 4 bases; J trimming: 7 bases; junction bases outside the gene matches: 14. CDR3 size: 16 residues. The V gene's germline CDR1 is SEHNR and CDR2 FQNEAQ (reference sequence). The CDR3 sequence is CASSSTSQGERAGYTF. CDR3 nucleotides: TGTGCCAGCAGCTCCACCTCACAGGGGGAGAGGGCTGGCTACACCTTC.

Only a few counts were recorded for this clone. CDR3 sequence reads: CASSPDGLMNTEAFF. In nucleotides, the CDR3 is TGTGCCAGCAGCCCCGACGGACTCATGAACACTGAAGCTTTCTTT. The chain is built from TRBV6-5 and TRBJ1-1; D remains ambiguous. CDR3 length: 15 residues. The V gene's germline CDR1 is MNHEY and CDR2 SVGAGI. Between the trimmed V and J ends, which lost 6 bases and 0 bases, there was a span of 14 bases.

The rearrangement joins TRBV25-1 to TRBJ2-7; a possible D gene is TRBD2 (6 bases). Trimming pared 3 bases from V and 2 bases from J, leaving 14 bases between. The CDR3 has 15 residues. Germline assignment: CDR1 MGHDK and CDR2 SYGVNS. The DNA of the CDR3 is TGTGCCAGCAGTGACCCCGGGACGGGGGCCTACGAGCAGTACTTC. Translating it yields CASSDPGTGAYEQYF.

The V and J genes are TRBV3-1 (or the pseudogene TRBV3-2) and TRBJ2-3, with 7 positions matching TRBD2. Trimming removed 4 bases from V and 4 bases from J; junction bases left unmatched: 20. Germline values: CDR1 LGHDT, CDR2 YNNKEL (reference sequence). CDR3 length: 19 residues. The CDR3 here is CASSPLWWGGNQRPDTQYF. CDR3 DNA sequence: TGTGCCAGCAGCCCCCTTTGGTGGGGAGGGAATCAACGACCAGATACGCAGTATTTT.

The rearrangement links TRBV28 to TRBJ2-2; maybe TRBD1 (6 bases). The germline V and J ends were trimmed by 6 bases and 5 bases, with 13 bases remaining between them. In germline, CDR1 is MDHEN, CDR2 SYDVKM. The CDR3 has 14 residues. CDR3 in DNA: TGTGCCAGCAGGAAAACAGGGTGGACCGGGGAGCTGTTTTTT. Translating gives CASRKTGWTGELFF.

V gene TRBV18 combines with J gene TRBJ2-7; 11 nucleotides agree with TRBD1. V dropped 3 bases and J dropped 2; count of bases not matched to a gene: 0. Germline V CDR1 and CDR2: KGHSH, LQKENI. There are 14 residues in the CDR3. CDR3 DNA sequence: TGTGCCAGCTCACCGGACAGGGGGCCCTACGAGCAGTACTTC. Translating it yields CASSPDRGPYEQYF.

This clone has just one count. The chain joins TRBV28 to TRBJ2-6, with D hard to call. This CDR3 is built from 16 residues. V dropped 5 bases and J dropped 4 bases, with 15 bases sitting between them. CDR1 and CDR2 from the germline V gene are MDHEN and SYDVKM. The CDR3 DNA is TGTGCCAGCAGTGACGCACCCGGAGTCGGGGCCAACGTCCTGACTTTC. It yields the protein CASSDAPGVGANVLTF.

Here the CDR3 DNA reads TGTGCCACCAGCAGAGACACCCGAGCGGGAAACACCATATATTTT. This translates into CATSRDTRAGNTIYF. J is TRBJ1-3 and V is TRBV15; D is ambiguous. Trimming left V 0 bases short and J 4 bases short, with 10 bases between. The CDR3 extends over 15 amino acids. The germline gives CDR1 LNHNV, CDR2 YYDKDF (reference sequence).

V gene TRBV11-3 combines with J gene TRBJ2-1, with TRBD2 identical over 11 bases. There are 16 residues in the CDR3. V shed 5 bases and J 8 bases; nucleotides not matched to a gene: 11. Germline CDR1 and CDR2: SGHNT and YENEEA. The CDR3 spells CASSGRLAGRDDEQFF. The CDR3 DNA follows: TGTGCCAGCAGCGGACGACTAGCGGGAAGAGACGATGAGCAGTTCTTC.

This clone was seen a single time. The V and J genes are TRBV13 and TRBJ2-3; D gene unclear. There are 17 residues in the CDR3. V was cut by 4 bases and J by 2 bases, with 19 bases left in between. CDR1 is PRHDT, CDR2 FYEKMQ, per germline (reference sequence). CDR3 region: CASSSPYEAANTDTQYF. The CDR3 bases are TGTGCCAGCAGCTCTCCCTACGAGGCGGCGAACACAGATACGCAGTATTTT.

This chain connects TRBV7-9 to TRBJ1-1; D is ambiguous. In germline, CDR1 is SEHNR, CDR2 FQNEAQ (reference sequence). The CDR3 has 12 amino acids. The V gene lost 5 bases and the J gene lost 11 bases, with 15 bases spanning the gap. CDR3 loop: CASSQTGDEAFF. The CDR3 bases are TGTGCCAGCAGCCAGACGGGTGACGAGGCTTTCTTT. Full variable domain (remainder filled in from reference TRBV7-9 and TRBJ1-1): DTGVSQNPRHKITKRGQNVTFRCDPISEHNRLYWYRQTLGQGPEFLTYFQNEAQLEKSRLLSDRFSAERPKGSFSTLEIQRTEQGDSAMYLCASSQTGDEAFFGQGTRLTVV.

The CDR3 loop reads CASSTSEVYGYTF. CDR3 sequence (DNA): TGCGCCAGCAGCACTTCCGAGGTCTATGGCTACACCTTC. The chain recombines TRBV5-1 with TRBJ1-2; D uncertain. CDR3 length: 13 residues. CDR1 is SGHRS and CDR2 is YFSETQ in the germline V gene. V lost 4 bases to trimming and J lost 4 bases, with 11 bases between them.